This TCR beta chain emerged from a study of T cells in Graves' hyperthyroidism and ophthalmopathy. Amplified TCR beta CDR3 regions derived from RNA transcripts. Primed by the HTBI set, a first-round RT-PCR was run on the TCR CDR3. TCRdb recomputed calls from the multiplex PCR reads with MiXCR, one row per CDR3 protein. The data contain roughly 380,000 distinct CDR3 sequences, approximately 15% of them seen just once; the ten biggest clones take up 11%. Trimming removed 6 bases from V and 6 bases from J; junction bases left unmatched: 20. The CDR3 extends over 18 amino acids. Input material: blood. This rearrangement joins TRBV6-7 to TRBJ2-4; 7 bases fit TRBD1. TRBV6-7 is recorded as an ORF, its role being uncertain. The receptor was isolated from a woman aged 55-70 years with Graves' hyperthyroidism. The CDR3, as DNA: TGTGCCAGCAGCCCCCTCCGGGACAGAAGGGGTGCGGGAAACATTCAGTACTTC. Amino acid sequence: CASSPLRDRRGAGNIQYF.